This T cell receptor beta chain was captured by sequencing in a study of blood T cell repertoires in COVID-19 (dated by TCRdb to 2018 to 2021). The study in broad terms: Collaborator samples came from the United States, Italy and Spain and covered acute and convalescent phases of COVID-19. The material from the prospective study consisted of cDNA or gDNA derived from T cells, B-cell-depleted T cells, or PBMCs. The dataset comprised deeply sampled blood TCRbeta repertoires from subjects exposed to, actively infected with, or recovered from COVID-19. The repertoires were made available in a free public database intended to serve as a resource for research on the immune response to SARS-CoV-2. Samples were obtained from the ongoing ImmuneRACE study (first 160 participants) and from roughly 1,300 subjects provided by 6 global collaborators. A de-identified subject ID, COVID-19 status, age in years and sex were almost always included in the sample metadata. Where available, HLA class I and class II types were taken from metadata supplied by the sample provider and were not determined by assay-based typing.

V ends up 5 bases short and J 6 bases short, with an unmatched junction base count of 4. From its cysteine to its phenylalanine, the CDR3 spans 15 amino acids. Here the CDR3 DNA is all that survives: 45 bases in frame from base 1. As encoded in the germline V gene, CDR1 is MDHEN while CDR2 is SYDVKM. This clone was found once. This clone's antigen is unknown. Base qualities are not at hand, and no much larger clone is one base apart. Whole blood was collected in K2EDTA tubes by collaborating institutions according to the institutions' own protocols. For TCRbeta analysis, collaborator samples were shipped as frozen whole blood, as isolated PBMCs, or as DNA extracted from either sample type. TCRbeta CDR3 regions were amplified from genomic DNA by means of the immunoSEQ Assay, a bias-controlled multiplex PCR. In the original analysis: The number of nucleated cells in each sample was estimated by amplification of reference gene primers within the assay. Sequence reads were collapsed and filtered to measure the absolute abundance of every unique TCRbeta CDR3 rearrangement. For each sample, productive Simpson clonality was calculated as the square root of Simpson's diversity index over productive rearrangements. The table was pulled from immuneACCESS by TCRdb, which kept in-frame rearrangements only. Such tables lose some clones; where checked, under half of the loss comes from unresolved V genes, and the rest has no known cause. V and J calls and clone size are given by that table; D and trimming were obtained from the DNA. For this sample the table gives hundreds of thousands of clones, of which roughly 88% were detected only once. The ten largest account for over 1.1% of the sample.

General findings and caveats noted by the study authors: The amount of clinical and demographic metadata varied by source and participant and was provided uncurated.

The sequencing sample was made of peripheral blood. The rearranged segments are TRBV28 and TRBJ1-6, and 10 junctional nucleotides match TRBD1. This TCR was recovered from a woman in her twenties or thirties with active or convalescent COVID-19. This receptor has the CDR3 CASSLGTGVNSPLHF. The DNA sequence reads TGTGCCAGCAGTCTCGGGACAGGGGTTAATTCACCCCTCCACTTT. Reference TRBV28 and TRBJ1-6 proteins supply the regions before and after the CDR3; the full variable domain is: DVKVTQSSRYLVKRTGEKVFLECVQDMDHENMFWYRQDPGLGLRLIYFSYDVKMKEKGDIPEGYSVSREKKERFSLILESASTNQTSMYLCASSLGTGVNSPLHFGNGTRLTVT.